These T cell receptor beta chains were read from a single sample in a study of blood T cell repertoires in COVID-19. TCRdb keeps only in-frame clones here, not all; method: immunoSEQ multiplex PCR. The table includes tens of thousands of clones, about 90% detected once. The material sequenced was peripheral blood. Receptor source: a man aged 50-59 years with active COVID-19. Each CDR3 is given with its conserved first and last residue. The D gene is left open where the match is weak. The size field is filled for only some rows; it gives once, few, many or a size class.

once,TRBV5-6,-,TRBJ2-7,CASSLPDNNYEQYF,TGTGCCAGCAGCTTGCCTGACAACAACTACGAGCAGTACTTC
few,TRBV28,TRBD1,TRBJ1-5,CASSPRRGRGNQPQHF,TGTGCCAGCAGTCCGAGAAGGGGGCGTGGCAATCAGCCCCAGCATTTT
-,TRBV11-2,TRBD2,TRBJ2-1,CASSLVGAGATDEQFF,TGTGCCAGCAGCTTAGTAGGTGCGGGAGCAACCGATGAGCAGTTCTTC
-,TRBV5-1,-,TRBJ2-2,CASSLEGWTGELFF,TGCGCCAGCAGCTTGGAGGGGTGGACCGGGGAGCTGTTTTTT
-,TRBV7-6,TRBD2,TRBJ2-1,CASSFGLAGSPPYNEQFF,TGTGCCAGCAGCTTTGGGCTAGCGGGATCCCCCCCCTACAATGAGCAGTTCTTC
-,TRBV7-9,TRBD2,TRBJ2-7,CASSLGIGGRLSYEQYF,TGTGCCAGCAGCTTAGGGATCGGCGGGAGACTTTCCTACGAGCAGTACTTC
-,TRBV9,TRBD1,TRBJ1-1,CASSVPQGATEAFF,TGTGCCAGCAGCGTTCCACAGGGGGCCACTGAAGCTTTCTTT
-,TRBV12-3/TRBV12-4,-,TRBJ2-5,CASSATGPAAQYF,TGTGCCAGCAGCGCCACAGGGCCCGCGGCCCAGTACTTC
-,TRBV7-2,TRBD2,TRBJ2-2,CASSLLRGRTGELFF,TGTGCCAGCAGCTTATTGCGGGGGAGGACCGGGGAGCTGTTTTTT
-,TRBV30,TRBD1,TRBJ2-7,CAWSPDRGYEQYF,TGTGCCTGGAGTCCTGACAGGGGATACGAGCAGTACTTC
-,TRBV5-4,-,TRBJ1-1,CASSLQGGVRGTEAFF,TGTGCCAGCAGCCTCCAAGGGGGGGTCCGCGGCACTGAAGCTTTCTTT
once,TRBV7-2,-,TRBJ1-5,CASSLVVGGGQPQHF,TGTGCCAGCAGCTTAGTTGTGGGGGGAGGTCAGCCCCAGCATTTT
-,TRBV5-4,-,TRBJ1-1,CASSLKFEGNTEAFF,TGTGCCAGCAGTCTGAAGTTTGAGGGGAACACTGAAGCTTTCTTT
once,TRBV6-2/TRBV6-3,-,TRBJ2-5,CASSDPGETQYF,TGTGCCAGCAGTGACCCAGGGGAGACCCAGTACTTC
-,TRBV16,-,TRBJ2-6,CASSQSTGNVLTF,TGTGCCAGCAGCCAATCGACGGGGAACGTCCTGACTTTC
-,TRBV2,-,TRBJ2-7,CASSQTRAGPYEQYF,TGTGCCAGCAGCCAAACCCGGGCGGGGCCCTACGAGCAGTACTTC
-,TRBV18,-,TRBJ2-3,CASSPGGSTDTQYF,TGTGCCAGCTCACCAGGGGGCAGCACAGATACGCAGTATTTT
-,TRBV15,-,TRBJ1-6,CATSRDFAGTVSPLHF,TGTGCCACCAGCAGAGATTTTGCGGGGACGGTTTCACCCCTCCACTTT
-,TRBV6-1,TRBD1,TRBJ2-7,CASSEQGASPYEQYF,TGTGCCAGCAGTGAACAGGGGGCCTCCCCCTACGAGCAGTACTTC
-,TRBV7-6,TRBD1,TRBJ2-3,CASSLGFGTGHTDTQYF,TGTGCCAGCAGCTTGGGTTTTGGGACAGGCCACACAGATACGCAGTATTTT
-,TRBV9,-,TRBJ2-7,CASSATGIEQYF,TGTGCCAGCAGCGCGACGGGGATTGAGCAGTACTTC
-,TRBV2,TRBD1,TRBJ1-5,CASSPGQGRQPQHF,TGTGCCAGCAGCCCCGGACAGGGAAGGCAGCCCCAGCATTTT
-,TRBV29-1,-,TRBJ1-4,CSVTSGVANEKLFF,TGCAGCGTGACTTCAGGGGTGGCTAATGAAAAACTGTTTTTT
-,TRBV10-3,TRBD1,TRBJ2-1,CAISGQGDTLDNEQFF,TGTGCCATCAGTGGACAGGGCGACACCCTAGACAATGAGCAGTTCTTC
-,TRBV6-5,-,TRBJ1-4,CASTDPTGGANMLFF,TGTGCCAGCACCGATCCGACAGGCGGCGCTAATATGCTGTTTTTT
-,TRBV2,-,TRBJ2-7,CASSEGEKYRTDHEQYF,TGTGCCAGCAGTGAAGGGGAAAAATACAGGACAGATCACGAGCAGTACTTC
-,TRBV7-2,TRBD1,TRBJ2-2,CASSFPVGRGLGGELFF,TGTGCCAGCAGCTTTCCCGTGGGCAGGGGGCTTGGCGGGGAGCTGTTTTTT
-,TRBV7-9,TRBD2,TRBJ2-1,CASSFLAGGPYEQFF,TGTGCCAGCAGCTTTCTAGCGGGGGGGCCTTATGAGCAGTTCTTC
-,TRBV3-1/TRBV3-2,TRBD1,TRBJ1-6,CASSQPTGGSPLHF,TGTGCCAGCAGCCAACCGACAGGGGGGTCACCCCTCCACTTT
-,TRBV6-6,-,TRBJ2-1,CASSYSSVDEQFF,TGTGCCAGCAGTTACTCATCGGTCGATGAGCAGTTCTTC
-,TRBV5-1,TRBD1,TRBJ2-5,CASSKEDRGGETQYF,TGCGCCAGCAGCAAAGAGGACAGGGGTGGAGAGACCCAGTACTTC
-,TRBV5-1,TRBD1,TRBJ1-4,CASSLGGTGVYQLFF,TGCGCCAGCAGCCTAGGGGGGACAGGGGTTTATCAACTGTTTTTT